Relative to its sample, the clone carrying this TCR beta chain is medium-sized. Its antigen remains unknown. As to time point: late sampling 161 to 241 days after vaccination in three convalescent patients. This sample's treatment: approximately 11-day PBMC culture with coronavirus spike peptide pools or control peptides (ViraFEST assay). CDR3 length equals 14 residues. V was cut by 6 bases and J by 2 bases, with 13 bases left in between. CDR1 and CDR2 from the germline V gene are MNHEY and SMNVEV (reference sequence). The record originates from a study of vaccination and CD4 T cells after COVID-19. Background on the study: There were a few convalescent patients sampled at day 14 and again at days 161 to 241 post-vaccination. Study results and caveats: Within the convalescent patients, a median roughly 86% of the SARS-CoV-2-reactive clones were ones that appeared only post-vaccination.

Sequenced with the Oncomine TCR Beta short-read assay was DNA taken from cultured CD4+ T cells. In this case, cultured CD4+ T cells provided the extracted genomic DNA. MiXCR, applied by TCRdb to the PCR reads, yields one record per CDR3 protein. The table records 20,000 to 30,000 distinct CDR3 sequences, roughly 27% of them present only once. The source of this sequence is a human donor who had recovered from COVID-19. The chain employs TRBV27 and TRBJ1-2; possible D gene TRBD1, 5 bases. The input for sequencing was CD4+ T cells from blood, cultured in vitro, taken about 7 months after SARS-CoV-2 vaccination. The CDR3 loop reads CASRQWAGNYGYTF. DNA for the CDR3: TGTGCCAGCAGACAATGGGCAGGGAACTATGGCTACACCTTC.